This T cell receptor (beta chain) was recorded in a study of beta chain features in type 1 diabetes. Study results and limitations: TCRB CDR3 length was moderately but significantly reduced in all four CD4+ subsets of Type 1 diabetes patients. In comparison with healthy donors, patients had naive, central memory and Treg TCRB repertoires that appeared more similar.

Expressed TCRB transcripts were sequenced after all isolated RNA was converted to cDNA. Generated by immunoSEQ multiplex PCR, the TCRdb table keeps only in-frame clones and is missing some. In the table there are some 660,000 clones, roughly an eighth of which are singletons. V dropped 4 bases and J dropped 4 bases, with 11 bases sitting between them. The germline V gene has CDR1 PRHDT and CDR2 FYEKMQ (reference sequence). The length of the CDR3 is 13 residues. Purity of each sorted population was above 95%. Remarks on this clone: Its antigen remains unidentified.

The chain is built from TRBV13 and TRBJ2-7, with D perhaps TRBD2 (5 bases). Material: naive CD4+ T cells from blood. The clonotype was recovered from a man between 18 and 29 years old with type 1 diabetes. The CDR3 loop reads CASSSLGGYEQYF. The CDR3 DNA reads TGTGCCAGCAGCTCCCTAGGCGGGTACGAGCAGTACTTC.